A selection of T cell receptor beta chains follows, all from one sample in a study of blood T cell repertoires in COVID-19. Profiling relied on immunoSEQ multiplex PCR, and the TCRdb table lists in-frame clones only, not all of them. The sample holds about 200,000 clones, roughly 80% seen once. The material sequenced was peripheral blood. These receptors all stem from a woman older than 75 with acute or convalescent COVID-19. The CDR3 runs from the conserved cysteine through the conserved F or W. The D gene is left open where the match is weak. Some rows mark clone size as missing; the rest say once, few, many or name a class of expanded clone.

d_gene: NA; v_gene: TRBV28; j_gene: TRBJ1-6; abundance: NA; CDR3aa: CASTSYRGAGYSPLHF; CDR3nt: TGTGCCAGCACCTCCTATCGGGGGGCGGGTTATTCACCCCTCCACTTT
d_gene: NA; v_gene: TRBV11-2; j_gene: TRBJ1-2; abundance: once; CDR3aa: CASSFGQEGAGGGYTF; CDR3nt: TGTGCCAGCAGCTTTGGGCAGGAGGGCGCGGGTGGTGGCTACACCTTC
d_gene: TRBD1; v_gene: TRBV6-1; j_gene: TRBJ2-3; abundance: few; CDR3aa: CASSERRDSDSTDTQYF; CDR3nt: TGTGCCAGCAGTGAACGCCGGGACAGCGATAGCACAGATACGCAGTATTTT
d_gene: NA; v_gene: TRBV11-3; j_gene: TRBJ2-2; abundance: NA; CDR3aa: CASSLEGSTGELFF; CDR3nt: TGTGCCAGCAGCTTAGAAGGGAGCACCGGGGAGCTGTTTTTT
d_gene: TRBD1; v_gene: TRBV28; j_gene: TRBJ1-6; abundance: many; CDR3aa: CASSSLTGISHSPLHF; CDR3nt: TGTGCCAGCAGTTCCCTGACAGGGATTAGCCATTCACCCCTCCACTTT
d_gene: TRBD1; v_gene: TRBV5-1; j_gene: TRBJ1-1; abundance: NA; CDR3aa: CASSLGSGGSGTEAFF; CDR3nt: TGCGCCAGCAGCTTGGGCTCAGGGGGCTCGGGCACTGAAGCTTTCTTT
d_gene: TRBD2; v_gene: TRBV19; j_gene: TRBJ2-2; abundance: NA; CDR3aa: CASSIRAGEWTGELFF; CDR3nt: TGTGCCAGCTCCATCAGGGCGGGAGAATGGACCGGGGAGCTGTTTTTT
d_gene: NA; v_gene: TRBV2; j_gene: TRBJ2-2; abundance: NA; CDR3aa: CASSDFTTTGELFF; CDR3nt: TGTGCCAGCAGTGATTTTACAACCACCGGGGAGCTGTTTTTT
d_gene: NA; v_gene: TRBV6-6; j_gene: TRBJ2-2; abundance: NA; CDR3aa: CASSRDFNTGELFF; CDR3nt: TGTGCCAGCAGCCGGGACTTCAACACCGGGGAGCTGTTTTTT
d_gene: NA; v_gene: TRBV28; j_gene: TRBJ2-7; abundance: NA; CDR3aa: CASSLGGQTSYEQYF; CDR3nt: TGTGCCAGCAGTTTAGGAGGTCAGACATCCTACGAGCAGTACTTC
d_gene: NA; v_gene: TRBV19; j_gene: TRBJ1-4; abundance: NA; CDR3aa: CASSIGFGKTNEKLFF; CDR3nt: TGTGCCAGTAGTATCGGGTTTGGTAAAACTAATGAAAAACTGTTTTTT